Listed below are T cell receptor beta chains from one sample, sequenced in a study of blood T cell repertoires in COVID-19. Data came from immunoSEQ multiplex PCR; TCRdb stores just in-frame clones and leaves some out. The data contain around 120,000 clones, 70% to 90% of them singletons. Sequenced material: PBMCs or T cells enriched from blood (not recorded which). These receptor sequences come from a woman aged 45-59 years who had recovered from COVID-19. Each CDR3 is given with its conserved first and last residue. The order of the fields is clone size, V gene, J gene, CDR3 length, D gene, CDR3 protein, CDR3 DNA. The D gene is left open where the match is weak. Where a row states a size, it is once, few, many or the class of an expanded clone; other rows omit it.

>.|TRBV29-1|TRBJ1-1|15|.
CSVEGKGPRNTEAFF
TGCAGCGTTGAAGGCAAGGGGCCTAGGAACACTGAAGCTTTCTTT
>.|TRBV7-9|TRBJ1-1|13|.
CASSLGGGSEAFF
TGTGCCAGCAGCTTAGGTGGAGGGTCAGAAGCTTTCTTT
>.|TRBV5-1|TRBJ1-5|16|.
CASSLNRDKHNQPQHF
TGCGCCAGCAGCTTAAATCGGGACAAGCACAATCAGCCCCAGCATTTT
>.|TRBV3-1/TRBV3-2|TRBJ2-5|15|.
CASSQRGTSKRTQYF
TGTGCCAGCAGCCAAAGGGGGACGAGTAAGAGAACCCAGTACTTC
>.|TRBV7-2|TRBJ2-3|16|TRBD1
CASSPIGTGVTDTQYF
TGTGCCAGCAGCCCCATAGGAACAGGGGTCACAGATACGCAGTATTTT
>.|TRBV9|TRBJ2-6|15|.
CASRKKGAGANVLTF
TGTGCCAGCAGAAAGAAGGGGGCTGGGGCCAACGTCCTGACTTTC
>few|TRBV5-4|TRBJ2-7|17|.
CASSRSSGSGLSYEQYF
TGTGCCAGCAGCCGCTCATCGGGTTCGGGTTTATCCTACGAGCAGTACTTC
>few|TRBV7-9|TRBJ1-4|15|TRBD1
CASSTLTGVREKLFF
TGTGCCAGCAGCACACTAACAGGGGTTCGTGAAAAACTGTTTTTT
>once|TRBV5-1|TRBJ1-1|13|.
CASSLERGIEAFF
TGCGCCAGCAGCTTGGAACGGGGGATTGAAGCTTTCTTT
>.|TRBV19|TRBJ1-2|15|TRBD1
CASSITRDREYGYTF
TGTGCCAGTAGTATAACCCGGGACAGGGAATATGGCTACACCTTC
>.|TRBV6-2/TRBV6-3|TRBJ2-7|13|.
CASSYRSSYEQYF
TGTGCCAGCAGTTATCGCAGCTCCTACGAGCAGTACTTC
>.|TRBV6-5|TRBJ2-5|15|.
CASSPGTLGWETQYF
TGTGCCAGCAGTCCCGGCACCCTAGGTTGGGAGACCCAGTACTTC
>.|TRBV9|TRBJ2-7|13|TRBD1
CASSVQGAGEQYF
TGTGCCAGCAGCGTACAGGGGGCCGGCGAGCAGTACTTC
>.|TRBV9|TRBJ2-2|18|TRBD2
CASSGGLAGAMNTGELFF
TGTGCCAGCAGCGGGGGACTAGCGGGGGCGATGAACACCGGGGAGCTGTTTTTT
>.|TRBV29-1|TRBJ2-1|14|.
CSGQGGSRPNEQFF
TGCAGCGGGCAGGGGGGCAGTAGACCCAATGAGCAGTTCTTC
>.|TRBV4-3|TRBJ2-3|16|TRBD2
CASSQVTGTSGGGQYF
TGCGCCAGCAGCCAAGTTACCGGGACTAGCGGGGGAGGGCAGTATTTT
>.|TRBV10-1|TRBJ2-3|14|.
CASSGEIFTDTQYF
TGCGCCAGCAGTGGTGAGATATTCACAGATACGCAGTATTTT
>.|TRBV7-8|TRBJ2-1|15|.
CASSLQGLGYNEQFF
TGTGCCAGCAGCTTACAGGGTTTAGGCTACAATGAGCAGTTCTTC
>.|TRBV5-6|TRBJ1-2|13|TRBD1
CASSLDRGHGYTF
TGTGCCAGCAGCCTCGACAGGGGGCATGGCTACACCTTC
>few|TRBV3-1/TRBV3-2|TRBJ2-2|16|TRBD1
CASSPWGQGETGELFF
TGTGCCAGCAGCCCCTGGGGACAGGGGGAAACCGGGGAGCTGTTTTTT
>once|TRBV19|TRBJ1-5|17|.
CASSILSRTEYYQPQHF
TGTGCCAGTAGTATCTTAAGTCGTACAGAATACTATCAGCCCCAGCATTTT
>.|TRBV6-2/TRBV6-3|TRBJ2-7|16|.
CASSYPPQGWPYEQYF
TGTGCCAGCAGTTACCCCCCCCAGGGTTGGCCCTACGAGCAGTACTTC
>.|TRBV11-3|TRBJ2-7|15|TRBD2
CASSPLSGGHYEQYF
TGTGCCAGCAGTCCACTTAGCGGGGGACATTACGAGCAGTACTTC
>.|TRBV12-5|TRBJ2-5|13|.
CASGLQGSETQYF
TGTGCTAGTGGTTTACAGGGATCGGAGACCCAGTACTTC
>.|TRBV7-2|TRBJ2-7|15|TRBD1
CASSLVQGGSYEQYF
TGTGCCAGCAGCTTAGTACAGGGGGGCTCCTACGAGCAGTACTTC
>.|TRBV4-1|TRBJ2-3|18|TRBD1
CASSQDRTGGPSTDTQYF
TGCGCCAGCAGCCAAGATAGGACAGGGGGTCCGAGCACAGATACGCAGTATTTT
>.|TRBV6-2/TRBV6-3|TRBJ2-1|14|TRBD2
CASSGLVKPSEQFF
TGTGCCAGCAGCGGACTAGTAAAGCCGTCTGAGCAGTTCTTC
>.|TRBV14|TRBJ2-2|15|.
CASSQGDYYTGELFF
TGTGCCAGCAGCCAGGGAGACTACTACACCGGGGAGCTGTTTTTT
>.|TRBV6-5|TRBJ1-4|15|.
CASSYSGSANEKLFF
TGTGCCAGCAGTTACTCAGGGAGTGCTAATGAAAAACTGTTTTTT
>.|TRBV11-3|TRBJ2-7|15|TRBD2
CASSSSGAKPYEQYF
TGTGCCAGCAGCTCTAGCGGGGCAAAACCCTACGAGCAGTACTTC
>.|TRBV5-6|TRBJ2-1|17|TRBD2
CASSLPGTSGGLNEQFF
TGTGCCAGCAGCTTGCCTGGGACTAGCGGGGGACTAAATGAGCAGTTCTTC
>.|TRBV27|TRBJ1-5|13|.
CASSLRGNQPQHF
TGTGCCAGCAGCTTGAGAGGGAATCAGCCCCAGCATTTT
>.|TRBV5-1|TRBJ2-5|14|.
CASSSGTHQETQYF
TGCGCCAGCAGCTCCGGGACACACCAAGAGACCCAGTACTTC
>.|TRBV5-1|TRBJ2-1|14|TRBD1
CASSSGQGVNEQFF
TGCGCCAGCAGCTCGGGACAGGGAGTTAATGAGCAGTTCTTC
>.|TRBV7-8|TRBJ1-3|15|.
CASSLARASGNTIYF
TGTGCCAGCAGCTTAGCGCGGGCATCTGGAAACACCATATATTTT
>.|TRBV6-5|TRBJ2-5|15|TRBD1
CASSYSTGGEETQYF
TGTGCCAGCAGTTACTCGACAGGGGGGGAAGAGACCCAGTACTTC
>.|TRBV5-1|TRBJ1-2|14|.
CASSLGGESYGYTF
TGCGCCAGCAGCTTGGGGGGCGAAAGCTATGGCTACACCTTC
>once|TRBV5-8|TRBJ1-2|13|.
CAVTRASVYGYTF
TGTGCCGTGACCAGGGCTTCGGTTTATGGCTACACCTTC
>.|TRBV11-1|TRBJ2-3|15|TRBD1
CASSLEDRDYDTQYF
TGTGCCAGCAGCTTAGAGGACAGGGATTATGATACGCAGTATTTT
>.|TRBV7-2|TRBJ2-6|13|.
CASRGSGANVLTF
TGTGCCAGCCGCGGCTCTGGGGCCAACGTCCTGACTTTC
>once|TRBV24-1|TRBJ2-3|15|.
CATSRGGRESDTQYF
TGTGCCACCAGCAGGGGAGGGAGGGAATCAGATACGCAGTATTTT
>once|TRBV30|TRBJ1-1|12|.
CARNNGGTEAFF
TGTGCCAGAAATAACGGTGGCACTGAAGCTTTCTTT
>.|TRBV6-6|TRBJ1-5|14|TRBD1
CASSTGEVWQPQHF
TGTGCCAGCAGTACAGGGGAAGTTTGGCAGCCCCAGCATTTT
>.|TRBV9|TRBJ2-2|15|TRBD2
CASSAGLGRGGELFF
TGTGCCAGCAGCGCCGGACTAGGGAGGGGCGGGGAGCTGTTTTTT
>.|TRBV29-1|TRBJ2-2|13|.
CSVWQGKTGELFF
TGCAGCGTTTGGCAGGGTAAAACCGGGGAGCTGTTTTTT
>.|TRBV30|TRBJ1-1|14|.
CAWILRGFNTEAFF
TGTGCCTGGATCTTAAGGGGTTTTAACACTGAAGCTTTCTTT
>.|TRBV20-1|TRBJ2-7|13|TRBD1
CSASAGGRYEQYF
TGCAGTGCTAGTGCAGGGGGCAGATACGAGCAGTACTTC
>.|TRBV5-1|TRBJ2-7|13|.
CASSLKGFYEQYF
TGCGCCAGCAGCTTGAAGGGGTTCTACGAGCAGTACTTC